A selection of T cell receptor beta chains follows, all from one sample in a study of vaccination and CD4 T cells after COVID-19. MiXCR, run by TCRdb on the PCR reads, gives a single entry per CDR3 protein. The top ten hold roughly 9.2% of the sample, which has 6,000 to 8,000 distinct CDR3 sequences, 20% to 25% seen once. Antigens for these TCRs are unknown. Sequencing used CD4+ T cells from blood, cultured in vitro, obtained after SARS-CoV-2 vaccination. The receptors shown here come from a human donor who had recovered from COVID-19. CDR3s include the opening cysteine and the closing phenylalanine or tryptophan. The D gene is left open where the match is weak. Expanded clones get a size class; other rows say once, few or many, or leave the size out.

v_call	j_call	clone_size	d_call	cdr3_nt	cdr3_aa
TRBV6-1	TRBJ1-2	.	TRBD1	TGTGCCAGCAAGCCGGGACAGGACTATGGCTACACCTTC	CASKPGQDYGYTF
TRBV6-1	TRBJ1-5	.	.	TGTGCCAGCAGTGGCGAGGGTTGGGTGAGACAGCCCCAGCATTTT	CASSGEGWVRQPQHF
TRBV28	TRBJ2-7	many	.	TGTGCCAGCAGTTCTACCTACGAGCAGTACTTC	CASSSTYEQYF
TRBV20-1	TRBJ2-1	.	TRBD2	TGCAGTGCTAGCCTTAGCGGGGGCTATGGAGGGAATGAGCAGTTCTTC	CSASLSGGYGGNEQFF
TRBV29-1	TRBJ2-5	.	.	TGCAGCGTTGAAGATTCCCGATGGGGGGAGACCCAGTACTTC	CSVEDSRWGETQYF
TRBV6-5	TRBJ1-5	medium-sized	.	TGTGCCAGCAGTTACCAGGGCCCCTCGGAACCCCAGCATTTT	CASSYQGPSEPQHF
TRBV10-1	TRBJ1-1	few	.	TGCGCCAGCAGTGAGTCCGGCAGGGACACTGAAGCTTTCTTT	CASSESGRDTEAFF
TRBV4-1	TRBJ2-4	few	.	TGCGCCAGCAGCCAAGGTCAGGGGACCAAAAACATTCAGTACTTC	CASSQGQGTKNIQYF
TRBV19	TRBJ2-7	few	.	TGTGCCAGTAGTATCGCAAAATCGACCTACGAGCAGTACTTC	CASSIAKSTYEQYF
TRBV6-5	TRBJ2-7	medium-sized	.	TGTGCCAGCAGTTACTCGGGCCCGACAGGAGGAGAGCAGTACTTC	CASSYSGPTGGEQYF
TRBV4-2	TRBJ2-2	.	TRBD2	TGTGCCACCAAGCGGGGGGGGACTGTGGGGACCGGGGAGCTGTTTTTT	CATKRGGTVGTGELFF
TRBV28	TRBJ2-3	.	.	TGTGCCAGCAGTCTACAGGGTGCCACAGATACGCAGTATTTT	CASSLQGATDTQYF
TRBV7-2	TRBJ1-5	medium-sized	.	TGTGCCAGCAGCTTAGCAATCGGTAGCAATCAGCCCCAGCATTTT	CASSLAIGSNQPQHF
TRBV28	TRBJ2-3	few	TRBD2	TGTGCCAGCAGTCCACATAGCGGGGGTAGCACAGATACGCAGTATTTT	CASSPHSGGSTDTQYF
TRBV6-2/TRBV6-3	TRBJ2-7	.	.	TGTGCCAGCAGTCTCTTTTGGTCGGGGGCCTACGAGCAGTACTTC	CASSLFWSGAYEQYF
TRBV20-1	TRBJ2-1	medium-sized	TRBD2	TGCAGTGCTAATCCGGACCCCGGACTAGCGGTTTACAATGAGCAGTTCTTC	CSANPDPGLAVYNEQFF
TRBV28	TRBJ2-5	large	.	TGTGCCAGCAGTTTAAATCGACTACCCCCAGAGACCCAGTACTTC	CASSLNRLPPETQYF
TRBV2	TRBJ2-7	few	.	TGTGCCAGCAGTGCCAATCAGGGGCTCGAGCAGTACTTC	CASSANQGLEQYF
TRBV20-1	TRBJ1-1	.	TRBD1	TGCAGTGCTAGAACGCCGGGACAGGCGAACACTGAAGCTTTCTTT	CSARTPGQANTEAFF
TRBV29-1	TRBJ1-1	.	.	TGCAGCGTTGAAGGGGGTCGAGGGGCCACTGAAGCTTTCTTT	CSVEGGRGATEAFF
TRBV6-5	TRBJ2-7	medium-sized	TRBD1	TGTGCCAGCAGTTATTCGACAGGGGGCCTCTACGAGCAGTACTTC	CASSYSTGGLYEQYF
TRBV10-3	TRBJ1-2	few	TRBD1	TGTGCCACCCAGACAGGGTTCGGATCTGGCTACACCTTC	CATQTGFGSGYTF
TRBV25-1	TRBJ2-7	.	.	TGTGCCAGCAGTGAATCTAGTGGATGGCACGAGCAGTACTTC	CASSESSGWHEQYF
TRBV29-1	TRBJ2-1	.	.	TGCAGCGTTGGGAGGGGGACATTCAACAATGAGCAGTTCTTC	CSVGRGTFNNEQFF
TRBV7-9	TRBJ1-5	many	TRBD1	TGTGCCAGCAGCTTAGCCACCCTCCGGGACAGGGGGCGAGGCAATCAGCCCCAGCATTTT	CASSLATLRDRGRGNQPQHF
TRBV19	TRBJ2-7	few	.	TGTGCCAGTAGTATTTGGGACAATCACTACGAGCAGTACTTC	CASSIWDNHYEQYF
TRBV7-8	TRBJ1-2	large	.	TGTGCCAGCAGCCCCGGGAGGGGATCCATTAGGGGCTACACCTTC	CASSPGRGSIRGYTF
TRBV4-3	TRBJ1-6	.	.	TGCGCCAGCAGCCTTACCGGGTCGGGGAATTCACCCCTCCACTTT	CASSLTGSGNSPLHF
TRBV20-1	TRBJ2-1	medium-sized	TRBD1	TGCAGTGCTAGAGATGCGGCAGGGGGCAACAATGAGCAGTTCTTC	CSARDAAGGNNEQFF
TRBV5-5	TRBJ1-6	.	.	TGTGCCAGCAGCTGGGGGGCCCCGGGGAATTCACCCCTCCACTTT	CASSWGAPGNSPLHF
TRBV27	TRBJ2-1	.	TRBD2	TGTGCCAGCAGTTTGCGGGAGGGAGACAATGAGCAGTTCTTC	CASSLREGDNEQFF
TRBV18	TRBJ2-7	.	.	TGTGCCAGCTCAACAGGGCCTGGCGGGGCCTACGAGCAGTACTTC	CASSTGPGGAYEQYF
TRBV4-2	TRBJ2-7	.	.	TGTGCCAGCAGCCAAGATTTAACGGGAGCCTGGTACGAGCAGTACTTC	CASSQDLTGAWYEQYF
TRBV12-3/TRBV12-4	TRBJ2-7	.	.	TGTGCCAGCAGTTGGTCAGGATATCTTACTGAGCAGTACTTC	CASSWSGYLTEQYF
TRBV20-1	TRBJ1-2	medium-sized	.	TGCAGTGCTAGACCCAGGGGCTATGGCTACACCTTC	CSARPRGYGYTF
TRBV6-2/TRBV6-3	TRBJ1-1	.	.	TGTGCCAGCAGCCCACAAGACACTGAAGCTTTCTTT	CASSPQDTEAFF
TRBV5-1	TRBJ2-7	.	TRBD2	TGCGCCAGCAGCCCACGGACTAGCGGATCTTCGCCCTACGAGCAGTACTTC	CASSPRTSGSSPYEQYF
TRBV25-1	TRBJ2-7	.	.	TGTGCCAGCAGGTATGGGTCAGGGCAGAACGAGCAGTACTTC	CASRYGSGQNEQYF
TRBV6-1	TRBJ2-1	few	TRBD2	TGTGCCAGCAGGGCGGGACTAGCGGGCATAGATGAGCAGTTCTTC	CASRAGLAGIDEQFF
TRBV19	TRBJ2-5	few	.	TGTGCCAGTAGTCCTAGCATAAAAGAGACCCAGTACTTC	CASSPSIKETQYF
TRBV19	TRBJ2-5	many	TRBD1	TGTGCCAGTAGTGGGGCAGGGGGTGCGGAGACCCAGTACTTC	CASSGAGGAETQYF
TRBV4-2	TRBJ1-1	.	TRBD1	TGTGCCAGCAGCCGACAGGGATCCAAATTCTCTGAAGCTTTCTTT	CASSRQGSKFSEAFF
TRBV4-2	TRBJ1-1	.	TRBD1	TGTGCCAGCAGCCAAGAGTCCGGACAGGACCTTGAAGCTTTCTTT	CASSQESGQDLEAFF
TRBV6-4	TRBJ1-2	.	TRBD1	TGTGCCAGCAGTGAAGGGACAGGGGGCGAAGGCTACACCTTC	CASSEGTGGEGYTF
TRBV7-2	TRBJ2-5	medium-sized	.	TGTGCCAGCAGTATAACCCTAGCGCGCGAAGAGACCCAGTACTTC	CASSITLAREETQYF
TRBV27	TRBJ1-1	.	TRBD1	TGTGCCAGCAGTTTCCGGGACAGGGGAAAGAACACTGAAGCTTTCTTT	CASSFRDRGKNTEAFF
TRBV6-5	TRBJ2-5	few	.	TGTGCCAGCAGTTATACGGGGGTGCGGCAAGAGACCCAGTACTTC	CASSYTGVRQETQYF
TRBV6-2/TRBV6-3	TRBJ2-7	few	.	TGTGCCAGCAGTTACTCCGCTGGTGGGCGGGGAGGCTACGAGCAGTACTTC	CASSYSAGGRGGYEQYF